Listed below are T cell receptor beta chains from one sample, sequenced in a study of cytomegalovirus exposure and HLA in healthy donors. Libraries were prepared by immunoSEQ multiplex PCR; TCRdb keeps only in-frame clonotypes and omits some of them. Counted here are roughly 150,000 clones, approximately 77% occurring once; the ten biggest clones make up 2% to 2.5%. Sequencing was done on a sample of PBMCs. All receptors come from a man aged 30 to 39 in good health and CMV-seronegative. Both conserved end residues are part of each CDR3. A D gene is named only where the DNA matches it firmly. The listing skips clone size in some rows; elsewhere it reads once, few, many or a size class.

.	TRBV29-1	14	TRBD2	TRBJ2-5	CSVRLAGPQETQYF	TGCAGCGTACGACTAGCGGGTCCGCAAGAGACCCAGTACTTC
.	TRBV27	12	.	TRBJ2-1	CATRQTYNEQFF	TGTGCCACGAGACAGACCTACAATGAGCAGTTCTTC
.	TRBV6-1	14	.	TRBJ1-1	CASSGGWVNTEAFF	TGTGCCAGCAGTGGCGGATGGGTGAACACTGAAGCTTTCTTT
.	TRBV30	16	TRBD2	TRBJ2-5	CAWRERGGLAFGTQYF	TGTGCCTGGAGGGAAAGAGGGGGACTAGCTTTTGGGACCCAGTACTTC
once	TRBV19	18	.	TRBJ2-3	CASSWQGRLPSGTDTQYF	TGTGCCAGTAGTTGGCAGGGGCGCCTGCCCTCTGGCACAGATACGCAGTATTTT
.	TRBV7-8	15	TRBD1	TRBJ2-1	CASSLDRGPYNEQFF	TGTGCCAGCAGCTTAGACAGGGGGCCTTACAATGAGCAGTTCTTC
.	TRBV18	16	TRBD2	TRBJ2-1	CASSPPFGTGGDEQFF	TGTGCCAGCTCACCACCCTTCGGGACCGGGGGGGATGAGCAGTTCTTC
.	TRBV10-1	15	TRBD1	TRBJ2-3	CASTSGTASTDTQYF	TGCGCCAGCACCTCCGGGACAGCTAGCACAGATACGCAGTATTTT
.	TRBV12-1	13	.	TRBJ2-7	CASGSGSLGEQYF	TGTGCCAGCGGGAGTGGGAGTCTAGGCGAGCAGTACTTC
.	TRBV2	14	.	TRBJ1-2	CASSESSRSYGYTF	TGTGCCAGCAGTGAATCCAGTAGGAGCTATGGCTACACCTTC
once	TRBV30	17	.	TRBJ2-1	CAWSLRQWRGPYNEQFF	TGTGCCTGGAGTCTGCGGCAGTGGCGGGGCCCCTACAATGAGCAGTTCTTC
.	TRBV10-3	15	TRBD1	TRBJ2-3	CAISDADRGSDTQYF	TGTGCCATCAGTGACGCGGACAGGGGATCAGATACGCAGTATTTT
.	TRBV6-5	13	.	TRBJ1-4	CASLQATNEKLFF	TGTGCCAGCCTACAGGCAACTAATGAAAAACTGTTTTTT
.	TRBV29-1	15	TRBD1	TRBJ1-1	CSVRTGGPMNTEAFF	TGCAGCGTTCGTACAGGGGGTCCCATGAACACTGAAGCTTTCTTT
.	TRBV7-9	11	.	TRBJ1-1	CASSMGLEAFF	TGTGCCAGCAGTATGGGACTAGAAGCTTTCTTT
.	TRBV29-1	15	TRBD1	TRBJ2-2	CSVGGTGGNTGELFF	TGCAGCGTTGGGGGGACAGGGGGGAACACCGGGGAGCTGTTTTTT
.	TRBV6-6	15	TRBD1	TRBJ1-2	CASSYSGTGVYGYTF	TGTGCCAGCAGTTACTCCGGGACAGGGGTATATGGCTACACCTTC
.	TRBV9	18	TRBD1	TRBJ1-2	CASTPSNLRGETGEGYTF	TGTGCCAGCACCCCTTCTAACCTTCGAGGGGAAACAGGGGAAGGCTACACCTTC
.	TRBV7-8	13	.	TRBJ2-7	CASRVRGLGEQYF	TGTGCCAGCCGCGTGCGGGGGCTGGGCGAGCAGTACTTC
.	TRBV11-2	15	.	TRBJ1-3	CASTPGQGAGNTIYF	TGTGCCAGCACCCCCGGGCAGGGTGCTGGAAACACCATATATTTT
few	TRBV2	15	.	TRBJ1-5	CASSIQGFSNQPQHF	TGTGCCAGCAGTATACAGGGTTTCAGCAATCAGCCCCAGCATTTT
once	TRBV2	17	TRBD1	TRBJ2-3	CASSDLRRTGGGDTQYF	TGTGCCAGCAGTGATCTCAGACGGACAGGGGGGGGAGATACGCAGTATTTT
.	TRBV30	14	.	TRBJ2-1	CAWNTANIYNEQFF	TGTGCCTGGAATACAGCCAACATCTACAATGAGCAGTTCTTC
.	TRBV28	16	TRBD2	TRBJ2-1	CASRGRGGTTYNEQFF	TGTGCCAGCAGGGGCCGGGGGGGGACAACCTACAATGAGCAGTTCTTC
.	TRBV19	15	.	TRBJ2-1	CASSISQGEHNEQFF	TGTGCCAGTAGTATAAGTCAGGGTGAGCACAATGAGCAGTTCTTC
.	TRBV18	14	TRBD2	TRBJ2-4	CASSGGQPKNIQYF	TGTGCCAGCTCGGGAGGGCAGCCCAAAAACATTCAGTACTTC
few	TRBV19	18	TRBD2	TRBJ2-3	CASAMGQQGLAVLGTQYF	TGTGCCAGCGCAATGGGACAGCAGGGACTAGCGGTGCTGGGTACGCAGTATTTT
few	TRBV6-5	15	TRBD1	TRBJ2-7	CASSYSGGQGYEQYF	TGTGCCAGCAGTTACTCCGGGGGACAGGGCTACGAGCAGTACTTC
.	TRBV7-6	14	.	TRBJ2-2	CASSRRLDTGELFF	TGTGCCAGCAGCCGACGACTAGACACCGGGGAGCTGTTTTTT
.	TRBV7-2	14	TRBD2	TRBJ2-7	CASSFLADFYEQYF	TGTGCCAGCAGCTTTCTAGCGGACTTCTACGAGCAGTACTTC